The source of this T cell receptor beta chain is a study of tumor-infiltrating lymphocytes in primary liver carcinoma. Study overall: The cohort consisted of patients whose primary liver carcinoma was surgically resected. General observations from the study: Whereas tumor region pairs overlapped more, tumor-adjacent and tumor-blood pairs overlapped less. The bulk unsorted samples meant that CD4+ and CD8+ repertoires went uncompared.

It was unsorted whole blood that yielded blood RNA, and germline DNA was also extracted. Patients carried chronic HBV infection without prior treatment. Concerning this clonotype: What it recognizes is unknown. It may be a read error: a sequence one base away is much more abundant.

Germline CDR1 reads MGHRA; CDR2 reads YSYEKL. CDR3 size: 12 residues. The investigators made TCR beta cDNA from approximately 500 ng total RNA, using a constant-region primer. Libraries of TCR beta came from three nested multiplex PCR rounds with slightly modified ARM-PCR. A C-beta reverse primer and TRBV1-TRBV30 forward primers served in each of the first two PCR rounds, at about 10 cycles apiece. TCRdb itself ran the multiplex PCR reads through MiXCR, one entry per CDR3 protein. The sample carries 310,000 or so distinct CDR3 sequences, about 50% recorded once. The genes are TRBV4-1 and TRBJ2-7, with TRBD1 matching over 7 bases. The material sequenced was peripheral blood. The clonotype comes from a woman under 40 with primary liver carcinoma and hepatitis B virus infection. CDR3 nucleotide sequence: TGCGCCAACAGCCACCCACCAGGGGGACAGTACTTC. Its translation: CANSHPPGGQYF.